The present T cell receptor (beta chain) was sequenced within a study of T-cell reconstitution after alpha-beta-depleted transplantation in children. Trimming removed 5 bases at V and 2 bases at J, with 16 bases between. The CDR3 covers 16 residues. Unique molecular identifiers were incorporated during preparation of the TCRbeta library. TCRdb reanalysed the PCR reads using MiXCR and keeps one entry per CDR3 protein. The table has 420,000 or so distinct CDR3 sequences, about 11% seen once. V gene TRBV12-3 or TRBV12-4 combines with J gene TRBJ1-5; D is possibly TRBD1 (5 bases). The sequence was obtained from a human donor who donated a stem cell graft to a child with acute myeloid leukemia. The sequencing here drew on PBMCs from the stem cell graft donor, taken from the stem cell graft. The CDR3 loop reads CASSIAGFLGNQPQHF. CDR3 in DNA: TGTGCCAGCAGTATCGCAGGGTTTTTGGGCAATCAGCCCCAGCATTTT.